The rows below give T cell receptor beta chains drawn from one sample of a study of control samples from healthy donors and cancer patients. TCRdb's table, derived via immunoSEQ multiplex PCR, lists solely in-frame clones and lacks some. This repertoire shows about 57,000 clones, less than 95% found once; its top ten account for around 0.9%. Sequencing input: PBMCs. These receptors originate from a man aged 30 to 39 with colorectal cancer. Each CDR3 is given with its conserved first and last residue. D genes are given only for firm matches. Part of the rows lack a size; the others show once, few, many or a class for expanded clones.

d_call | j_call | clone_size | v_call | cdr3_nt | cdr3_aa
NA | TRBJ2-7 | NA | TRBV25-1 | TGTGCCAGCAGTGGAACAGAACCCGCCTACGAGCAGTACTTC | CASSGTEPAYEQYF
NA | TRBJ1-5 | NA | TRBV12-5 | TGTGCTAGTGGTACAAATAGCAATCAGCCCCAGCATTTT | CASGTNSNQPQHF
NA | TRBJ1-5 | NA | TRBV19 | TGTGCCAGTAGTATGCCCTCCGGCAGGGGTGGCTTAGGTCAGCCCCAGCATTTT | CASSMPSGRGGLGQPQHF
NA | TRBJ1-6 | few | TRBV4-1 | TGCGCCAGCAGGCGGACAGTAGGGAACTCCTATAATTCACCCCTCCACTTT | CASRRTVGNSYNSPLHF
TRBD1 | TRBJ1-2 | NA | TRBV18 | TGTGCCAGCTCACCAAGCGACAGGGGGTCTAACTATGGCTACACCTTC | CASSPSDRGSNYGYTF
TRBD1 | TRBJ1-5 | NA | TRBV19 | TGTGCCAGTAGAAATACAGGGGAGGGTCAGCCCCAGCATTTT | CASRNTGEGQPQHF
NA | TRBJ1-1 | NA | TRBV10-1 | TGCGCCAGCAGTGAGTCGACAGGCTTCATGAACACTGAAGCTTTCTTT | CASSESTGFMNTEAFF
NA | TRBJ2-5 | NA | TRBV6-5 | TGTGCCAGCAGTTACTCGGGGGAGACCCAGTACTTC | CASSYSGETQYF
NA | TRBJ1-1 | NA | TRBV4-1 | TGCGCCAGCAGCCAAGTGACGTTAAACACTGAAGCTTTCTTT | CASSQVTLNTEAFF
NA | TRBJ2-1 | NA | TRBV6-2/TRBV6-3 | TGTGCCAGCAGTTACCTACCGGGCGGGTCCTCCTCCTACAATGAGCAGTTCTTC | CASSYLPGGSSSYNEQFF
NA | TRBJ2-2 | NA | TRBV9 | TGTGCCAGCAGCTTTGGACGGCAGAACACCGGGGAGCTGTTTTTT | CASSFGRQNTGELFF
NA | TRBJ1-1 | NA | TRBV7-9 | TGTGCCGGAGAAGGAGGGACTGAAGCTTTCTTT | CAGEGGTEAFF
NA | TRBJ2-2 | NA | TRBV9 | TGTGCCAGCAGCGTAGAGGGGAGGAGCAGCGGGGAGCTGTTTTTT | CASSVEGRSSGELFF
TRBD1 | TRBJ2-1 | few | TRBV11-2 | TGTGCCAGCAGGATTTCCGGCAGGGGGCATAATGAGCAGTTCTTC | CASRISGRGHNEQFF
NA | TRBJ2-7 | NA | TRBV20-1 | TGCAGTGCTAGTCCGGGACACGTCTACGAGCAGTACTTC | CSASPGHVYEQYF
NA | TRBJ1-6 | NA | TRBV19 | TGTGCCAGTACCTCACTACAGGGTGGGAATTCACCCCTCCACTTT | CASTSLQGGNSPLHF
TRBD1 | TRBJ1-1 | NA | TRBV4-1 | TGCGCCAGCAGCCCAGGGGGTACTGAAGCTTTCTTT | CASSPGGTEAFF
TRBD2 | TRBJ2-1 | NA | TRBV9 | TGTGCCAGCAGCGGCGAGGGACTAGGCACTGAGCAGTTCTTC | CASSGEGLGTEQFF
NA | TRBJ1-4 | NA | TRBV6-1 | TGTGCCAGCAACACACGGGATCTTAATGAAAAACTGTTTTTT | CASNTRDLNEKLFF
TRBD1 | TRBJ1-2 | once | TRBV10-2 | TGCGCCAGCAACTGGGACAGGGCTTTTGGCTACACCTTC | CASNWDRAFGYTF
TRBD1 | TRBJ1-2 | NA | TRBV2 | TGTGCCAGCAGTGAAAGGGACAGAGAATCTAACTATGGCTACACCTTC | CASSERDRESNYGYTF
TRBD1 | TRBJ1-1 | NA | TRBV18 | TGTGCCAGCTCACCCCGGACAGGGGGTAGGTTCACTGAAGCTTTCTTT | CASSPRTGGRFTEAFF
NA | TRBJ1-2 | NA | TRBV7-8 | TGTGCCAGCGGAAGCAGGGAATACTATGGCTACACCTTC | CASGSREYYGYTF